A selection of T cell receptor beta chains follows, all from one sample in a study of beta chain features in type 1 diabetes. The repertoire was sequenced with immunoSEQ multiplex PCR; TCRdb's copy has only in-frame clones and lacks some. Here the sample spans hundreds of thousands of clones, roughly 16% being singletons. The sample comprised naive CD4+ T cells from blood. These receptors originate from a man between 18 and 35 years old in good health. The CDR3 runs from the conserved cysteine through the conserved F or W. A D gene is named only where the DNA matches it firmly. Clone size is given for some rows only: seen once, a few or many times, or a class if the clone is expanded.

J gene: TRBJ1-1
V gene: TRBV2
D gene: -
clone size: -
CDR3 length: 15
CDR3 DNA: TGTGCCAGCAGACTGAAACAGAGATTGAACACTGAAGCTTTCTTT
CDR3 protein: CASRLKQRLNTEAFF

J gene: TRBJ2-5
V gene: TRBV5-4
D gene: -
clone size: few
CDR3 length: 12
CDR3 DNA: TGTGCCAGCAGCCGGGACGAAGAGACCCAGTACTTC
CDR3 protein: CASSRDEETQYF

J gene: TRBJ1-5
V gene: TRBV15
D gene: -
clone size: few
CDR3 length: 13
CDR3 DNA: TGTGCCACCAGCAGAGAATCGAGGGGGACGCCGGATTTT
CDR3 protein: CATSRESRGTPDF

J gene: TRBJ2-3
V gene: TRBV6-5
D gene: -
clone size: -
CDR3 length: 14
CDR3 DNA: TGTGCCAGCAGTTTGACAGTCGTCCAGGATACGCAGTATTTT
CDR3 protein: CASSLTVVQDTQYF

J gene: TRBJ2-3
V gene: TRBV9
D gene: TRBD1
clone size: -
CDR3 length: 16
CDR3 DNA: TGTGCCAGCAGCGTAGCTGGACAGGGCCGCACAGATACGCAGTATTTT
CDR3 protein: CASSVAGQGRTDTQYF

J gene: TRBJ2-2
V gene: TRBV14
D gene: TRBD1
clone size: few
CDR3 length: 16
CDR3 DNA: TGTGCCAGCAGCCAAGTCCGGGACAGGGACACCGGGGAGCTGTTTTTT
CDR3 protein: CASSQVRDRDTGELFF

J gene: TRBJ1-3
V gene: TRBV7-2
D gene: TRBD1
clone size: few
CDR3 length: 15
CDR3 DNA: TGTGCCAGCAGCTTAGTTGCGGGACAGGGAAACACCATATATTTT
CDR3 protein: CASSLVAGQGNTIYF

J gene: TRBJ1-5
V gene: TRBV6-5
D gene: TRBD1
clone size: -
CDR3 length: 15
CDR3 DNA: TGTGCCAGCAGTTACAGGGGGCATAGCAATCAGCCCCAGCATTTT
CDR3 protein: CASSYRGHSNQPQHF

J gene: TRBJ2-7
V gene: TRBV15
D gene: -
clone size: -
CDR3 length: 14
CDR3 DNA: TGTGCCACCACCCGGGGCGGAGGGTCCTACGAGCAGTACTTC
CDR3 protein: CATTRGGGSYEQYF

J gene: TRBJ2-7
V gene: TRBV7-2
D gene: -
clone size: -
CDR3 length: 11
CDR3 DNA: TGTGCCAGCAGCTTAGGGGCCGAGCAGTACTTC
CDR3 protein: CASSLGAEQYF

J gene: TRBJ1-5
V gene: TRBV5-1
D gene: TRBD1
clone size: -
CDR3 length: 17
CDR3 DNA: TGCGCCAGCAATTCGAAAGAACAGGGGGCGCTTTGCCAGCCCCAGCATTTT
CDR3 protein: CASNSKEQGALCQPQHF

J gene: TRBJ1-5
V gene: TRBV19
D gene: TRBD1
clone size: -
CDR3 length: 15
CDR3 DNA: TGTGCCAGTATTTCCGGGACAGGGGGCAATCAGCCCCAGCATTTT
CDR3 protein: CASISGTGGNQPQHF

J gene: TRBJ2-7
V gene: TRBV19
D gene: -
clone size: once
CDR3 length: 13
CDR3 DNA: TGTGCCACCCCCGACAGGAACCAGTACGAGCAGTACTTC
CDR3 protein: CATPDRNQYEQYF

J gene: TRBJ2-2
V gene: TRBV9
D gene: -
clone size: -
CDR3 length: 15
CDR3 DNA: TGTGCCAGCAGCGTAGGACTAGTTGGCACCGGGGAGCTGTTTTTT
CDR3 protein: CASSVGLVGTGELFF

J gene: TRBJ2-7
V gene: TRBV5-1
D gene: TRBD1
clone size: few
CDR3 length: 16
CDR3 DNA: TGCGCCAGCAGGGTAGGCGGGACAGGGAGCTCCTACGAGCAGTACTTC
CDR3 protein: CASRVGGTGSSYEQYF

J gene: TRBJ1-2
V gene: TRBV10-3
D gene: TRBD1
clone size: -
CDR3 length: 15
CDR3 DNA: TGTGCCATCAGTGAAACAGGGGCGTACGTATATGGCTACACCTTC
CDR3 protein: CAISETGAYVYGYTF

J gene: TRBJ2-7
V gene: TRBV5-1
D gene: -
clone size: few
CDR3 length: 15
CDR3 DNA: TGCGCCAGCAATTTAATCGGGACCGAAAACTACGAGCAGTACTTC
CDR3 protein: CASNLIGTENYEQYF

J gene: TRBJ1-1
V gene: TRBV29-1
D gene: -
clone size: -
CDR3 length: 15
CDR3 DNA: TGCAGCGGATCAGGCAAAGGTATTGGGAACACTGAAGCTTTCTTT
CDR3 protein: CSGSGKGIGNTEAFF

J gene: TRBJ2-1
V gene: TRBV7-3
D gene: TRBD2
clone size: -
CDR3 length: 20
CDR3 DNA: TGTGCCAGCAGCTTATGGACTAGCGGCTCCCCATTCTTTTCCTACAATGAGCAGTTCTTC
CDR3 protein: CASSLWTSGSPFFSYNEQFF

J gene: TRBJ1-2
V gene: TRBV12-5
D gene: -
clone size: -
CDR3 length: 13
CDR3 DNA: TGTGCTAGTGGTTTGGGGATCGGGGATGGCTACACCTTC
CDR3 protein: CASGLGIGDGYTF

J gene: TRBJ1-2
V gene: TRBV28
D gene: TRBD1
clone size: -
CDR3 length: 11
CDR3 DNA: TGTGCCAGCAGTGGACAGGGGGGGTACACCTTC
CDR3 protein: CASSGQGGYTF

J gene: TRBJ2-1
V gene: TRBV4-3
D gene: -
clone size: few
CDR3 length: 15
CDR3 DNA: TGCGCCAGCAGCCGACAGACCGGGACCTACAATGAGCAGTTCTTC
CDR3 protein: CASSRQTGTYNEQFF

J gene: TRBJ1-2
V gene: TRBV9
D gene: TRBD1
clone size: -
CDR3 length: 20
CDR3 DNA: TGTGCCAGCAGCGTCCCGGCGACAGGGAACGGATTCGCGACAGGCTATGGCTACACCTTC
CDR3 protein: CASSVPATGNGFATGYGYTF

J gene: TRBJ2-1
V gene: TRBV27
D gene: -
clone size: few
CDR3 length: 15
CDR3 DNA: TGTGCCAGCAGTTCTACAGGGTTGGGGGGCAATGAGCAGTTCTTC
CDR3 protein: CASSSTGLGGNEQFF